The TCR beta chain under discussion was sequenced for a study of T cell changes during pregnancy in multiple sclerosis. This CDR3 spans 16 amino acids. V trimming: 3 bases; J trimming: 3 bases; junction bases outside the gene matches: 9. Per germline, CDR1 LGHNA and CDR2 YSLEER. TCRdb's table, derived via immunoSEQ multiplex PCR, lists solely in-frame clones and lacks some. Among 100,000 to 130,000 clones listed, about nine tenths were seen once. The receptor was isolated from a female donor in good health, enrolled as a control in a pregnancy study. The input for sequencing was peripheral blood, taken in the third trimester of pregnancy. The chain links TRBV4-3 to TRBJ2-7, with TRBD1 identical over 9 bases. CDR3 DNA: TGCGCCAGCAGCCAGGCTTCCGGGACAGGGCACTACGAGCAGTACTTC. It is translated as CASSQASGTGHYEQYF.